The 13 T cell receptor beta chains in this list originate from one sample, sequenced in a study of blood T cell repertoires in COVID-19. Method: immunoSEQ multiplex PCR; TCRdb's copy keeps in-frame clones and lacks some. Of about 200,000 clones detected, roughly 80% appear once; the ten largest clones hold 0.95%. The sample was peripheral blood. These receptors were collected from a man in his sixties with COVID-19, enrolled during active disease.

The V and J genes are TRBV28 and TRBJ1-1; possibly TRBD1 for D (6 bases). This CDR3 spans 14 amino acids. The V gene lost 5 bases and the J gene lost 1 base, with 11 bases spanning the gap. Looked up from germline, CDR1 is MDHEN and CDR2 is SYDVKM. The CDR3: CASSQRGGNTEAFF. The DNA of the CDR3 is TGTGCCAGCAGTCAGAGAGGGGGGAACACTGAAGCTTTCTTT.

This clone was found a few times. This chain connects TRBV27 to TRBJ2-7, with TRBD1 matching 11 bases. V dropped 6 bases and J dropped 2; count of bases not matched to a gene: 12. This CDR3 region has 17 residues. Germline lookup yields CDR1 MNHEY and CDR2 SMNVEV (reference sequence). The CDR3: CASRTSGGTGGAYEQYF. The CDR3 DNA follows: TGTGCCAGCAGGACGTCCGGCGGGACAGGGGGGGCCTACGAGCAGTACTTC.

This clone was observed a single time. The chain links TRBV18 to TRBJ2-5; 7 nucleotides agree with TRBD1. After removal of 4 bases from V and 1 base from J, the junction contained 3 bases not matched to a gene. The CDR3 contains 14 residues. The germline V gene encodes CDR1 KGHSH and CDR2 LQKENI. CDR3 loop: CASSQNRGQETQYF. The CDR3 DNA is TGTGCCAGCTCACAGAACAGGGGCCAAGAGACCCAGTACTTC. The variable domain in full, completed from reference TRBV18 and TRBJ2-5, reads NAGVMQNPRHLVRRRGQEARLRCSPMKGHSHVYWYRQLPEEGLKFMVYLQKENIIDESGMPKERFSAEFPKEGPSILRIQQVVRGDSAAYFCASSQNRGQETQYFGPGTRLLVL.

The chain recombines TRBV25-1 with TRBJ1-2; maybe TRBD1 (6 bases). V lost 4 bases to trimming and J lost 4 bases, with 10 bases between them. CDR3 length: 13 residues. Germline V gene data show CDR1 as MGHDK and CDR2 as SYGVNS. The CDR3 sequence is CASSATGTYGYTF. In nucleotides, the CDR3 is TGTGCCAGCAGTGCTACAGGGACCTATGGCTACACCTTC.

V usage is TRBV9 and J usage is TRBJ1-3, with 9 bases matching TRBD1. Germline CDR1 and CDR2: SGDLS and YYNGEE. The J segment lost 2 bases and the V segment lost 3 bases, leaving 3 bases of the junction unmatched. CDR3 length: 15 amino acids. The CDR3 here is CASSERQGAGNTIYF. The DNA of the CDR3 is TGTGCCAGCAGCGAGCGACAGGGGGCTGGAAACACCATATATTTT. Full variable domain (missing parts from reference TRBV9 and TRBJ1-3): DSGVTQTPKHLITATGQRVTLRCSPRSGDLSVYWYQQSLDQGLQFLIQYYNGEERAKGNILERFSAQQFPDLHSELNLSSLELGDSALYFCASSERQGAGNTIYFGEGSWLTVV.

This sequence joins TRBV6-4 and TRBJ2-1, with 7 bases identical to TRBD2. Germline CDR1 reads MRHNA; CDR2 reads SNTAGT. The CDR3 spans 16 residues. The V gene end was trimmed by 0 bases and the J gene end by 0 bases; junction bases not matched to a gene: 2. The CDR3 is CASSDSGGASYNEQFF. The CDR3 DNA sequence: TGTGCCAGCAGTGACTCGGGAGGGGCCTCCTACAATGAGCAGTTCTTC.

The chain employs TRBV5-1 and TRBJ2-3; 15 bases line up with TRBD2. Looked up from germline, CDR1 is SGHRS and CDR2 is YFSETQ. The CDR3 has 17 amino acids. Losses at the gene ends were 4 bases for V and 6 bases for J; bases not matched to a gene: 9. The CDR3 DNA is TGCGCCAGCAGCGCCCGGACTAGCGGGAGGGCCTCGGATACGCAGTATTTT. Translation gives CASSARTSGRASDTQYF. The variable domain in full, with the rest retrieved from reference TRBV5-1 and TRBJ2-3, is KAGVTQTPRYLIKTRGQQVTLSCSPISGHRSVSWYQQTPGQGLQFLFEYFSETQRNKGNFPGRFSGRQFSNSRSEMNVSTLELGDSALYLCASSARTSGRASDTQYFGPGTRLTVL.

The rearrangement links TRBV5-1 to TRBJ1-5; 9 nucleotides agree with TRBD1. CDR3 length: 16 residues. Germline V gene sequence: CDR1 SGHRS, CDR2 YFSETQ. V lost 2 bases to trimming and J lost 7 bases; unmatched junction nucleotides: 10. CDR3 region: CASSFTGPGQGQPQHF. CDR3 DNA sequence: TGCGCCAGCAGCTTCACCGGTCCGGGACAGGGACAGCCCCAGCATTTT.

This chain connects TRBV7-7 to TRBJ2-2, with 10 bases lining up with TRBD2. CDR1 and CDR2 from the germline V gene are SSHAT and FNYEAQ (reference sequence). CDR3 length: 16 amino acids. With 1 base clipped from V and 4 bases from J, the junction kept 3 bases outside the gene matches. The CDR3 loop reads CASSLVAGGLTGELFF. In DNA form, the CDR3 reads TGTGCCAGCAGCTTAGTAGCGGGAGGTCTCACCGGGGAGCTGTTTTTT. The entire variable domain, with the rest obtained from reference TRBV7-7 and TRBJ2-2, is as follows: GAGVSQSPRYKVTKRGQDVTLRCDPISSHATLYWYQQALGQGPEFLTYFNYEAQPDKSGLPSDRFSAERPEGSISTLTIQRTEQRDSAMYRCASSLVAGGLTGELFFGEGSRLTVL.

In its sample, this clone was seen a few times. The J gene is TRBJ1-5, the V gene TRBV10-3; TRBD1 aligns across 8 bases. V shed 5 bases, J shed 4 bases, and the junction held 4 bases outside the gene matches. The germline CDR1 and CDR2 sequences are ENHRY and SYGVKD. The CDR3 extends over 14 amino acids. CDR3 coding DNA: TGTGCCATCAGTCCGGGACAGGAGAATCAGCCCCAGCATTTT. As protein: CAISPGQENQPQHF.

The chain joins TRBV12-3 or TRBV12-4 to TRBJ1-1, with TRBD1 matching over 9 bases. V gave up 3 bases and J gave up 11 bases; unmatched junction bases: 4. The CDR3 extends over 12 amino acids. The CDR3, as DNA: TGTGCCAGCAGTTTGTGGGACAGGGAGGCTTTCTTT. Encoded protein: CASSLWDREAFF.

CDR3 sequence (DNA): TGTGCCAGCAGCCAAGGGCACGAGCAGTACTTC. This encodes CASSQGHEQYF. J is TRBJ2-7 and V is TRBV3-1 (or the pseudogene TRBV3-2); D is unresolved. Trimming pared 1 base from V and 5 bases from J, leaving 3 bases between. The germline CDR1 and CDR2 sequences are LGHDT and YNNKEL (reference sequence). The CDR3 is made up of 11 amino acids.

The V gene is TRBV30, the J gene TRBJ1-4; the D gene is possibly TRBD1 (5 bases). CDR1 is GTSNPN, CDR2 SVGIG, per germline (reference sequence). This CDR3 spans 15 amino acids. Trimming shortened V by 2 bases and J by 0 bases, and 10 bases separated the two germline ends. CDR3 sequence reads: CAWSLGHSTNEKLFF. CDR3 in DNA: TGTGCCTGGAGTCTAGGACATTCAACTAATGAAAAACTGTTTTTT.